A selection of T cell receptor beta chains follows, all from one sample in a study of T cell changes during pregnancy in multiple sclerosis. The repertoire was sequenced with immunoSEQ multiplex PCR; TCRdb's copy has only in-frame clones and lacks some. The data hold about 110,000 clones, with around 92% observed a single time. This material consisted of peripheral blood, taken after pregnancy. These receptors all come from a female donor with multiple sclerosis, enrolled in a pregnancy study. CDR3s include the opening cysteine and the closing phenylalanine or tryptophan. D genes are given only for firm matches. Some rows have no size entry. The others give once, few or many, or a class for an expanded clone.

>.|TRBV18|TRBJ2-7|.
TGTGCCAGCTCACCAGTGGGAGCCTACGAGCAGTACTTC
CASSPVGAYEQYF
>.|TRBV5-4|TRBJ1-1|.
TGTGCCAGCAGCTTTGGAGACACTGAAGCTTTCTTT
CASSFGDTEAFF
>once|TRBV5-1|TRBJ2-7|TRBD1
TGCGCCAGCAGCTTGTTTGGGGGACAGGGAATTCACGAGCAGTACTTC
CASSLFGGQGIHEQYF
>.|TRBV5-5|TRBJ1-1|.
TGTGCCAGCAGCTCCACAGGGACCACTGAAGCTTTCTTT
CASSSTGTTEAFF
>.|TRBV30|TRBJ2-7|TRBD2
TGTGCCTTCGCGGGGGGGCTCTCCTACGAGCAGTACTTC
CAFAGGLSYEQYF
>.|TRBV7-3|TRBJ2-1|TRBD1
TGTGCCAGCAGCACCGGACAGGGGGGCCCATATGATGAGCAGTTCTTC
CASSTGQGGPYDEQFF
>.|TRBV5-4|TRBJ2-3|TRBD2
TGTGCCAGCAGCTTCGCGGGAGCATCAGATACGCAGTATTTT
CASSFAGASDTQYF
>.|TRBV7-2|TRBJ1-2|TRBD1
TGTGCCAGCAGCTTGTCGACAGGGAACTATGGCTACACCTTC
CASSLSTGNYGYTF
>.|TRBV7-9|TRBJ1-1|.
TGTGCCAGCAGCTTAAAGGGAGGCACTGAAGCTTTCTTT
CASSLKGGTEAFF
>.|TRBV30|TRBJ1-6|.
TGTGCCTGGACCCCTAGCTCCTATAATTCACCCCTCCACTTT
CAWTPSSYNSPLHF
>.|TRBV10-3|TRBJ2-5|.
TGTGCCATCGGTACGGGTACCCGAGAGACCCAGTACTTC
CAIGTGTRETQYF
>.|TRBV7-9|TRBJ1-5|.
TGTGCCAGCACCCTTGGGGGGAGCAATCAGCCCCAGCATTTT
CASTLGGSNQPQHF
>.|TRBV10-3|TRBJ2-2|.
TGTGCCATGCTAGGGGACTCGAACACCGGGGAGCTGTTTTTT
CAMLGDSNTGELFF
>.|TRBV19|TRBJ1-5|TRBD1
TGTGCCAGTACCGGGGACAGGGCCAACAATCAGCCCCAGCATTTT
CASTGDRANNQPQHF
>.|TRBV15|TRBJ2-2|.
TGTGCCACCGGCACCCTGACCGGGGAGCTGTTTTTT
CATGTLTGELFF
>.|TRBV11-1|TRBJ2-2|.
TGTGCCAGCAGCCCCCCGTTAGGCAGGATGAACACCGGGGAGCTGTTTTTT
CASSPPLGRMNTGELFF
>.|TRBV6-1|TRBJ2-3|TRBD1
TGTGCCAGCAGTGTCCGACAGGGGCTGCCGAGCACAGATACGCAGTATTTT
CASSVRQGLPSTDTQYF
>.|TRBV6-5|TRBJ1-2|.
TGTGCCAGCAGTTACTCGAAAGCCTTCCATCCTGATGGCTACACCTTC
CASSYSKAFHPDGYTF
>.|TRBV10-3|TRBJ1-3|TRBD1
TGTGCCATCAGGCAGGGGGGACAGGCTGGAAACACCATATATTTT
CAIRQGGQAGNTIYF
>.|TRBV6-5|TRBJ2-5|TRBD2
TGTGCCAGCAGTTCTGGGACTAGCGGGGGGCGAGAGACCCAGTACTTC
CASSSGTSGGRETQYF
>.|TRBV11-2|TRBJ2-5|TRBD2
TGTGCCAGCAGCTCAGGGACTAGCGGGAGGCAGGGAGAGACCCAGTACTTC
CASSSGTSGRQGETQYF
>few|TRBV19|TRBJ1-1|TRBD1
TGTGCCAGTAGTTCCGGGACAGGCACTGAAGCTTTCTTT
CASSSGTGTEAFF
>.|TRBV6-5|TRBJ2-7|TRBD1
TGTGCCAGCAGCCTTACAAACAGGGGGCCTCACGAGCAGTACTTC
CASSLTNRGPHEQYF
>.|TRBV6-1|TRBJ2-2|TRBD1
TGTGCCAGCAGTGAAAGGCAGGGGGCCGGGGAGCTGTTTTTT
CASSERQGAGELFF
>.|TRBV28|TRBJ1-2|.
TGTGCCAGCAGTTTTTACACCCTTTTAGGCTACACCTTC
CASSFYTLLGYTF
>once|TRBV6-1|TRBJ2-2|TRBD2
TGTGCCAGCAGTAATAGCGGGGCGACCGGGGAGCTGTTTTTT
CASSNSGATGELFF
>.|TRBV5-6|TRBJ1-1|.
TGTGCCAGCAGCTTGGGCCCGAGGAACACTGAAGCTTTCTTT
CASSLGPRNTEAFF
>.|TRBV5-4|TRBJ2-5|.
TGTGCCAGCAGCCCTGGGAGCTGGGGAGAGACCCAGTACTTC
CASSPGSWGETQYF
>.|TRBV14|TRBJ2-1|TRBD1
TGTGCCAGCAGCCAACCTCAAGGACAGGGGAAAGTCTACAATGAGCAGTTCTTC
CASSQPQGQGKVYNEQFF
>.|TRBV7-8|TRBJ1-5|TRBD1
TGTGCCAGCAGCCTCCGGACAGGGGGCTTTCCGCAGCCCCAGCATTTT
CASSLRTGGFPQPQHF
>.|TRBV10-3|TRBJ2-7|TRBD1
TGTGCCATCAGTGAGTCTAGGACAGGGACCTACGAGCAGTACTTC
CAISESRTGTYEQYF
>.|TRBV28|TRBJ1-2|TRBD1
TGTGCCAGCAGTTCACTGACAGGGTTTAACGGCTACACCTTC
CASSSLTGFNGYTF
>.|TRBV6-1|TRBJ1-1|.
TGTGCCAGCAGTGAATTAGTGGGGCTGATTGAAGCTTTCTTT
CASSELVGLIEAFF
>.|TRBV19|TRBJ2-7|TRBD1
TGTGCCAGTAGTACACCGGGACAGGGGGCCTCCGAGCAGTACTTC
CASSTPGQGASEQYF
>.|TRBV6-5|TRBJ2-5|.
TGTGCCAGCAGTTACTCTGAGTTAGCGGAGACCCAGTACTTC
CASSYSELAETQYF
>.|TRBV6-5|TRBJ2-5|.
TGTGCCAGCAGTTACGGCACAGCCCAAGAGACCCAGTACTTC
CASSYGTAQETQYF
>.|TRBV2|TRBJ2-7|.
TGTGCCACCGGTATTCTCTCCGCCGAGCAGTACTTC
CATGILSAEQYF
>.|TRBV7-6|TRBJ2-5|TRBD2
TGTGCCAGCAGCCCCTACACCTCTAGCGGGGGAGGTGAGACCCAGTACTTC
CASSPYTSSGGGETQYF
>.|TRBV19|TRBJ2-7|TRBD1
TGTGCCAGTAGTAGGACAGGGGTACTCGAGCAGTACTTC
CASSRTGVLEQYF
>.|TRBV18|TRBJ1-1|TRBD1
TGTGCCAGCTCACCACTAGACAGGGGGAATGGAGCTTTCTTT
CASSPLDRGNGAFF
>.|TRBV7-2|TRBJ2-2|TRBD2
TGTGCCAGCAGCTTAGGGAGACTAGCGGGGCGGACCGGGGAGCTGTTTTTT
CASSLGRLAGRTGELFF
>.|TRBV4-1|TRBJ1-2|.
TGCGCCAGCAGCCTTCGACAAGGGGTCTATGGCTACACCTTC
CASSLRQGVYGYTF
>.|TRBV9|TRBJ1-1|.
TGTGCCAGCAGCGTAGCGGTGGACACTGAAGCTTTCTTT
CASSVAVDTEAFF
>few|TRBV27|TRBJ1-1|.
TGTGCCCCACTTCGAACTGAAGCTTTCTTT
CAPLRTEAFF
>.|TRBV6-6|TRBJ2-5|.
TGTGCCAGCAGTTACGGGGGGGGCTACGAGGGAGAGACCCAGTACTTC
CASSYGGGYEGETQYF
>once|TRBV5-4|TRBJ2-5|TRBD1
TGTGCCAGCGGGACAGAAGGAAGAGAGACCCAGTACTTC
CASGTEGRETQYF
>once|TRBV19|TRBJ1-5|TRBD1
TGTGCCAGTAAAGACAGGGGGGGTAGCAATCAGCCCCAGCATTTT
CASKDRGGSNQPQHF
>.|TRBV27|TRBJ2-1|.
TGTGCCAGCAGTTTAAGGCGGAGTGAGCAGTTCTTC
CASSLRRSEQFF
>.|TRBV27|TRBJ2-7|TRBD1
TGTGCCAGCAGTTTAAAGACAGGGCAATACTACGAGCAGTACTTC
CASSLKTGQYYEQYF
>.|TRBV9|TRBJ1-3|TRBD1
TGTGCCAGCAGCACCTATGACAGGGGGTCAGGAAACACCATATATTTT
CASSTYDRGSGNTIYF
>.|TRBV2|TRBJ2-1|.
TGTGCCAGCAGTCAACAGCGGCTAGCTGGCAATGAGCAGTTCTTC
CASSQQRLAGNEQFF
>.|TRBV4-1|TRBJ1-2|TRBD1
TGCGCCAGCAGCACCGGGACAGGGGGTGGGGGCTACACCTTC
CASSTGTGGGGYTF
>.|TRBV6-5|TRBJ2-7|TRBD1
TGTGCCAGCAGTTGGGCGGGACAGGGATTCGAGCAGTACTTC
CASSWAGQGFEQYF
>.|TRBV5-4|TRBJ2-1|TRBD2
TGTGCCAGCAGCTTGGTTGCGGGAGTCTTCAATGAGCAGTTCTTC
CASSLVAGVFNEQFF
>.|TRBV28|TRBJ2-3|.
TGTGCCAGCAGTTTCCGGAGCGGGACGCAGTATTTT
CASSFRSGTQYF
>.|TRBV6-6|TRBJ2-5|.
TGTGCCAGCAGTTACACTAGCCGAGAGACCCAGTACTTC
CASSYTSRETQYF